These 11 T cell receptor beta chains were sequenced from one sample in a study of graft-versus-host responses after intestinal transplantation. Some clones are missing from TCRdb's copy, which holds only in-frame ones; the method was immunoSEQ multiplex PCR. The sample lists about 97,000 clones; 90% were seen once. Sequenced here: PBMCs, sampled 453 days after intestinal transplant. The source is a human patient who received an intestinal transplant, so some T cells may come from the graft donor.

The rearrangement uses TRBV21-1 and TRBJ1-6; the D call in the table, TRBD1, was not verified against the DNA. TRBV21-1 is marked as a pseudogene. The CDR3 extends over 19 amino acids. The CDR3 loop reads CASTNPAGGDSLMNSPLHF. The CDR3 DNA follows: TGTGCCAGCACCAACCCGGCAGGGGGCGATTCCCTGATGAATTCACCCCTCCACTTT.

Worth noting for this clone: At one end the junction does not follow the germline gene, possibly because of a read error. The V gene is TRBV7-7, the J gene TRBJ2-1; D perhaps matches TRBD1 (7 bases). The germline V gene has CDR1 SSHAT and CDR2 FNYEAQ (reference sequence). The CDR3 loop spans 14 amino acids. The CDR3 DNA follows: TGTGCTAGCAGCCCAGGGGGAGGATACAATGAGCAGTTCTTC. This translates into CASSPGGGYNEQFF.

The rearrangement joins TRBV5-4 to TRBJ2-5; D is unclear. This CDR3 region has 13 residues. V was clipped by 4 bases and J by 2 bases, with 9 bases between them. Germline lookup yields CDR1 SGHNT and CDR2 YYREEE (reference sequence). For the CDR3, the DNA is TGTGCCAGCAGCGGGATTGGGCAAGAGACCCAGTACTTC. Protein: CASSGIGQETQYF. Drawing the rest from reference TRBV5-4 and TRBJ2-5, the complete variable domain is ETGVTQSPTHLIKTRGQQVTLRCSSQSGHNTVSWYQQALGQGPQFIFQYYREEENGRGNFPPRFSGLQFPNYSSELNVNALELDDSALYLCASSGIGQETQYFGPGTRLLVL.

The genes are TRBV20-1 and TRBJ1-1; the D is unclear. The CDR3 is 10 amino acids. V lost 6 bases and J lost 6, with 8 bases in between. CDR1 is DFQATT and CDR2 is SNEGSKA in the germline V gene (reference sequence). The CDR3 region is CSAPLAEAFF. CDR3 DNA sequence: TGCAGTGCCCCTTTGGCTGAAGCTTTCTTT.

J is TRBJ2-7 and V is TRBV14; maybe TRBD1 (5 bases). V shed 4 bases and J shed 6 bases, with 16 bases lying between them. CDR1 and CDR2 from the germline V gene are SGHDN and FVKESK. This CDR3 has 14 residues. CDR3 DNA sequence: TGTGCCAGCAGCCTACTCAGGGCCTTCGGCGAGCAGTACTTC. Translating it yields CASSLLRAFGEQYF. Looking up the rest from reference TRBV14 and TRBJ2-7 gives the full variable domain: EAGVTQFPSHSVIEKGQTVTLRCDPISGHDNLYWYRRVMGKEIKFLLHFVKESKQDESGMPNNRFLAERTGGTYSTLKVQPAELEDSGVYFCASSLLRAFGEQYFGPGTRLTVT.

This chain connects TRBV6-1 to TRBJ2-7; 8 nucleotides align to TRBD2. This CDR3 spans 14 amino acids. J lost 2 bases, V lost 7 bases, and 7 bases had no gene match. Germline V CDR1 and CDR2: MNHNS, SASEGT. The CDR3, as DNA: TGTGCCAGCACCTCGGGGGGGCCTCCCTACGAGCAGTACTTC. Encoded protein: CASTSGGPPYEQYF.

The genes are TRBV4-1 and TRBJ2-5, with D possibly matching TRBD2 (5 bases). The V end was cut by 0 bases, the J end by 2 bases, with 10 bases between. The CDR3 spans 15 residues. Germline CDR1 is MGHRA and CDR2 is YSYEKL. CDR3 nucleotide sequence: TGCGCCAGCAGCCAAGATGGAGGCCCGCAAGAGACCCAGTACTTC. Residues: CASSQDGGPQETQYF.

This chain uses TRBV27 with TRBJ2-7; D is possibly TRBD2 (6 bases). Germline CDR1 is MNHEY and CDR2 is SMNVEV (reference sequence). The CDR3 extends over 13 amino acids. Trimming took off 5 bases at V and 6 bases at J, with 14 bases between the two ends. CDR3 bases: TGTGCCAGCAGTCCCATATGGAGGGGCGAGCAGTACTTC. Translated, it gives CASSPIWRGEQYF.

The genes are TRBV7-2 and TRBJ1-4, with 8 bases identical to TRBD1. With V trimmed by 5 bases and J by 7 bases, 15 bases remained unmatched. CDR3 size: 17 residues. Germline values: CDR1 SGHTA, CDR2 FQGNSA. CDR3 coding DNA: TGTGCCAGCAGCCCCAAACCCCGGACAGGGAGAGGTGAAAAACTGTTTTTT. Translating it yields CASSPKPRTGRGEKLFF.

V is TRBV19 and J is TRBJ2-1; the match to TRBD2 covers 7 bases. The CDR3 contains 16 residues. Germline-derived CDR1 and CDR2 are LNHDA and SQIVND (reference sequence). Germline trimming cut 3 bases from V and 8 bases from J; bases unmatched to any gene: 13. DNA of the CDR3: TGTGCCAGTAGTATTGGCGTGGGGGGGTCCCGCCATGAGCAGTTCTTC. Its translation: CASSIGVGGSRHEQFF.

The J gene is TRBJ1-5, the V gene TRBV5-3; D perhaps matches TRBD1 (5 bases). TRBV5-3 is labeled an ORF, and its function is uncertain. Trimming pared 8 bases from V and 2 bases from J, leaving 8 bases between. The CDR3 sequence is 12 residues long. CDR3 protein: CARRGGNQPQHF. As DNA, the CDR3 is TGTGCCAGGCGAGGGGGCAATCAGCCCCAGCATTTT.